Detailed here is one T cell receptor (beta chain). Clones were sequenced by immunoSEQ multiplex PCR, and TCRdb holds only the in-frame ones, with some missing. This sample has roughly 100,000 clones, with 81% found just once. The CDR3 spans 12 residues. Germline CDR1 is SNHLY and CDR2 is FYNNEI. Germline trimming cut 8 bases from V and 8 bases from J; bases unmatched to any gene: 8. This record belongs to a study of blood T cell repertoires in COVID-19. Study background: There were acute and convalescent COVID-19 samples, and they came from the United States, Italy and Spain.

The origin of this receptor is a woman aged 70 to 79 with acute or convalescent COVID-19. The chain joins TRBV2 to TRBJ1-2, with TRBD1 identical over 7 bases. Material: peripheral blood. In nucleotides, the CDR3 is TGTGCCAGCCGGACAGGACCTCTCGGCTACACCTTC. Translated: CASRTGPLGYTF.